The rows below give T cell receptor beta chains drawn from one sample of a study of blood T cell repertoires in COVID-19. Libraries were prepared by immunoSEQ multiplex PCR; TCRdb keeps only in-frame clonotypes and omits some of them. Among approximately 250,000 clones listed, 86% were seen once. Sequenced: peripheral blood. These receptors were taken from a man between 18 and 29 years old with active or convalescent COVID-19. The CDR3 runs from the conserved cysteine through the conserved F or W. The order of the fields is CDR3 protein, CDR3 DNA, V gene, D gene, clone size, J gene. D genes are given only for firm matches. Size is stated for part of the rows, as once, few or many counts, or as a class when the clone is expanded.

CASSTWTGDEETQYF | TGCGCCAGCAGCACCTGGACAGGGGATGAAGAGACCCAGTACTTC | TRBV5-1 | TRBD1 | once | TRBJ2-5
CASSPPRAESYEQYF | TGTGCCAGCTCACCACCGAGGGCAGAATCCTACGAGCAGTACTTC | TRBV18 | . | . | TRBJ2-7
CASSEDANREQFF | TGCGCCAGCAGTGAGGACGCAAACAGGGAGCAGTTCTTC | TRBV10-1 | . | few | TRBJ2-1
CASSQGLAGTGELFF | TGCGCCAGCAGCCAAGGCCTAGCGGGCACCGGGGAGCTGTTTTTT | TRBV4-3 | TRBD2 | . | TRBJ2-2
CASSLGTSGRGGGTQYF | TGTGCCAGCAGTTTAGGGACTAGCGGGAGGGGGGGCGGTACGCAGTATTTT | TRBV27 | TRBD2 | . | TRBJ2-3
CAISPGPVEETQYF | TGTGCCATCAGCCCAGGCCCCGTAGAAGAGACCCAGTACTTC | TRBV10-3 | . | . | TRBJ2-5
CASSPYRGNQPQHF | TGTGCCAGCAGTCCCTACAGGGGGAATCAGCCCCAGCATTTT | TRBV28 | TRBD1 | . | TRBJ1-5
CASSEALRVGYGYTF | TGTGCCAGCAGTGAAGCGCTGAGGGTAGGCTATGGCTACACCTTC | TRBV6-1 | . | . | TRBJ1-2
CASRQGQSSYEQYF | TGTGCCAGCAGACAAGGACAAAGCTCCTACGAGCAGTACTTC | TRBV6-5 | . | . | TRBJ2-7
CASRGYAGGHKTRYEQYF | TGTGCCAGCAGGGGGTATGCGGGGGGTCACAAGACCCGATACGAGCAGTACTTC | TRBV11-2 | TRBD2 | . | TRBJ2-7
CASSVRNRGYEQYF | TGTGCCAGCAGCGTCCGGAACAGGGGTTACGAGCAGTACTTC | TRBV6-5 | TRBD1 | . | TRBJ2-7
CASSEQSGRASTRQFF | TGTGCCAGCAGTGAACAGAGCGGGAGGGCCAGTACGAGGCAGTTCTTC | TRBV6-1 | TRBD2 | few | TRBJ2-1
CASSPTGVTEAFF | TGTGCCAGCAGTCCCACAGGGGTGACTGAAGCTTTCTTT | TRBV25-1 | TRBD1 | . | TRBJ1-1
CSSQGESYEQYF | TGCAGCTCGCAGGGGGAATCTTACGAGCAGTACTTC | TRBV29-1 | TRBD1 | . | TRBJ2-7
CASPPEENYGYTF | TGTGCCAGCCCACCGGAGGAGAACTATGGCTACACCTTC | TRBV2 | . | . | TRBJ1-2
CASSFLLVRSNEKLFF | TGTGCCAGCAGTTTCTTGCTGGTTCGGTCTAATGAAAAACTGTTTTTT | TRBV28 | . | . | TRBJ1-4
CASQRTGNLGSPLHF | TGTGCCAGTCAGAGGACAGGGAACCTGGGATCACCCCTCCACTTT | TRBV27 | TRBD1 | . | TRBJ1-6
CASSPRLAGGDETQYF | TGTGCCAGCAGCCCGAGACTAGCGGGGGGGGATGAGACCCAGTACTTC | TRBV9 | TRBD2 | . | TRBJ2-5
CASSLAQGTDSYEQYF | TGTGCCAGCAGCTTAGCGCAAGGGACAGACTCCTACGAGCAGTACTTC | TRBV7-6 | TRBD1 | . | TRBJ2-7
CASSLGPRNSPLHF | TGTGCCAGCAGCTTAGGACCGAGAAATTCACCCCTCCACTTT | TRBV13 | . | . | TRBJ1-6
CAISDRGAGETQYF | TGTGCCATCAGTGATCGGGGGGCGGGAGAGACCCAGTACTTC | TRBV10-3 | . | . | TRBJ2-5
CATSDIRTGIYNEQFF | TGTGCCACCAGTGATATCCGCACAGGGATTTACAATGAGCAGTTCTTC | TRBV24-1 | . | . | TRBJ2-1
CASRTGEGTGNTIYF | TGTGCCAGCAGGACAGGGGAAGGGACTGGAAACACCATATATTTT | TRBV25-1 | TRBD1 | . | TRBJ1-3
CSVGDRDNYGYTF | TGCAGCGTCGGGGACAGGGACAACTATGGCTACACCTTC | TRBV29-1 | TRBD1 | . | TRBJ1-2
CASSLGTGARQPQHF | TGTGCCAGCAGCTTAGGGACAGGGGCACGGCAGCCCCAGCATTTT | TRBV7-6 | TRBD1 | . | TRBJ1-5
CASSIRGITDTQYF | TGTGCCAGCAGTATCAGGGGAATCACAGATACGCAGTATTTT | TRBV6-5 | . | . | TRBJ2-3
CASSVTGTAADTQYF | TGTGCCAGCAGCGTAACCGGGACAGCGGCAGATACGCAGTATTTT | TRBV9 | TRBD1 | . | TRBJ2-3
CASSPSLDYEQYF | TGTGCCAGCAGCCCTAGTTTAGACTACGAGCAGTACTTC | TRBV14 | . | . | TRBJ2-7
CSVESRPGTFPSYTF | TGCAGCGTTGAATCCCGGCCGGGGACTTTTCCGAGCTACACCTTC | TRBV29-1 | . | . | TRBJ1-2
CASSRSGPNTEAFF | TGTGCCAGCAGCCGAAGCGGACCTAACACTGAAGCTTTCTTT | TRBV6-5 | . | . | TRBJ1-1
CASSQGQSPYNEQFF | TGTGCCAGCAGCCAAGGGCAGTCACCCTACAATGAGCAGTTCTTC | TRBV14 | . | . | TRBJ2-1
CASSLGAPDTQYF | TGTGCTAGCAGCTTGGGCGCCCCAGATACGCAGTATTTT | TRBV7-7 | . | . | TRBJ2-3
CASSFRDSNSPLHF | TGTGCCAGCAGTTTCCGCGACAGTAATTCACCCCTCCACTTT | TRBV27 | . | . | TRBJ1-6